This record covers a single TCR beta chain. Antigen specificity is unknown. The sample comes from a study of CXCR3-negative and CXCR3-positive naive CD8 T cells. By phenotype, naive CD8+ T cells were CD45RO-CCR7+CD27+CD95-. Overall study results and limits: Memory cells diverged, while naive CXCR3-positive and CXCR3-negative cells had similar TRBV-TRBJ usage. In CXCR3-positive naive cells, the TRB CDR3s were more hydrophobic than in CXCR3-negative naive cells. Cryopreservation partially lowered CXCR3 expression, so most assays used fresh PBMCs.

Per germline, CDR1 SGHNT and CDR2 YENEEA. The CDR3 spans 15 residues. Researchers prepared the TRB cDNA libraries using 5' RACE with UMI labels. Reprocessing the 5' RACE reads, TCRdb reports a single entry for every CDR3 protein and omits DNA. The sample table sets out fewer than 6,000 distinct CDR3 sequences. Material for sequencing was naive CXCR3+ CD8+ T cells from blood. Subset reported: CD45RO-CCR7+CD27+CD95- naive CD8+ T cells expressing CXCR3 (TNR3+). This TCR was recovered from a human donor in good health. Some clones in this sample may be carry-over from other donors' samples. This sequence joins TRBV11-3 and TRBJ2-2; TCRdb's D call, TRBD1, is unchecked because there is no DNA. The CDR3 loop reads CASSFGTGFTGELFF.